This is a list of T cell receptor beta chains from one sample in a study of cytomegalovirus exposure and HLA in healthy donors. The data were produced by immunoSEQ multiplex PCR, yet TCRdb's version contains in-frame clones alone and is incomplete. The table records around 190,000 clones, about 78% of them present only once. The specimen sequenced was PBMCs. These receptors were taken from a woman in her 30s in good health and CMV-seronegative. Each CDR3 is given with its conserved first and last residue. The D gene is left open where the match is weak. Size tells how often a clone was seen (once, few, many) or the class of an expanded clone, and some rows leave it out.

>.|TRBV15|.|TRBJ1-5
CATSRDGRAPNQPQHF
TGTGCCACCAGCAGAGACGGGAGGGCCCCCAATCAGCCCCAGCATTTT
>.|TRBV6-1|.|TRBJ2-2
CAGRRLAPTGELFF
TGTGCCGGCAGGCGGCTAGCGCCCACCGGGGAGCTGTTTTTT
>.|TRBV7-8|.|TRBJ1-2
CASSGQQGNYGYTF
TGTGCCAGCAGCGGCCAACAGGGAAACTATGGCTACACCTTC
>.|TRBV28|TRBD1|TRBJ2-5
CASRTPAGGFETQYF
TGTGCCAGCAGAACCCCAGCAGGGGGTTTTGAGACCCAGTACTTC
>.|TRBV5-1|TRBD2|TRBJ2-5
CASSPRGSRVWETQYF
TGCGCCAGCAGCCCCCGCGGGAGCAGGGTGTGGGAGACCCAGTACTTC
>.|TRBV27|TRBD1|TRBJ1-1
CASSLSPGQTANTEAFF
TGTGCCAGCAGTTTATCACCGGGACAGACCGCGAACACTGAAGCTTTCTTT
>.|TRBV19|.|TRBJ1-2
CASRNRVYGYTF
TGTGCCAGTAGGAACAGGGTCTATGGCTACACCTTC
>once|TRBV20-1|TRBD1|TRBJ2-2
CSVQGTGELFF
TGCAGTGTACAGGGGACCGGGGAGCTGTTTTTT
>.|TRBV28|.|TRBJ1-2
CASSTTGGPNYGYTF
TGTGCCAGCAGTACCACGGGGGGCCCTAACTATGGCTACACCTTC
>.|TRBV11-3|TRBD2|TRBJ2-1
CASSKTSGIEQFF
TGTGCCAGCAGCAAGACTAGCGGGATTGAGCAGTTCTTC
>.|TRBV10-1|.|TRBJ1-3
CASSESGMAGNTIYF
TGCGCCAGCAGTGAGAGCGGGATGGCTGGAAACACCATATATTTT
>once|TRBV19|.|TRBJ2-7
CASSITGVVYEQYF
TGTGCCAGTAGTATAACAGGTGTAGTCTACGAGCAGTACTTC
>.|TRBV10-3|TRBD2|TRBJ2-2
CAISESRLADGKLFF
TGTGCCATCAGTGAGTCGAGACTAGCGGACGGGAAGCTGTTTTTT
>.|TRBV28|.|TRBJ2-1
CASSQPWDSGQFF
TGTGCCAGCAGTCAACCCTGGGACTCGGGGCAGTTCTTC
>.|TRBV19|.|TRBJ1-1
CASSIWGDNTEAFF
TGTGCCAGTAGTATTTGGGGAGATAACACTGAAGCTTTCTTT
>.|TRBV30|.|TRBJ2-3
CAWLAWSTDTQYF
TGTGCCTGGCTAGCGTGGAGCACAGATACGCAGTATTTT
>.|TRBV7-9|TRBD2|TRBJ2-7
CSSSPRVGGVDEQYF
TGTTCCAGCAGCCCACGTGTGGGGGGGGTCGACGAGCAGTACTTC
>.|TRBV6-4|.|TRBJ2-3
CASSQGGVPDTQYF
TGTGCCAGCAGCCAGGGGGGAGTTCCAGATACGCAGTATTTT
>.|TRBV5-1|TRBD1|TRBJ2-7
CASREGTGRGYEQYF
TGCGCCAGCAGGGAGGGGACAGGTAGGGGGTACGAGCAGTACTTC
>.|TRBV6-1|.|TRBJ2-5
CASSEGTDQETQYF
TGTGCCAGCAGTGAAGGTACAGATCAAGAGACCCAGTACTTC
>.|TRBV19|.|TRBJ2-5
CASSMHSQETQYF
TGTGCCAGTAGTATGCACAGTCAAGAGACCCAGTACTTC
>.|TRBV7-2|.|TRBJ2-5
CASSLLYNQETQYF
TGTGCCAGCAGCTTATTGTACAACCAAGAGACCCAGTACTTC
>few|TRBV6-6|TRBD2|TRBJ2-7
CASSYSIREGQYF
TGTGCCAGCAGTTACTCGATAAGGGAGGGGCAGTACTTC
>.|TRBV30|TRBD1|TRBJ1-1
CAWSGQGYTEAFF
TGTGCCTGGAGTGGACAGGGGTACACTGAAGCTTTCTTT
>.|TRBV5-1|TRBD2|TRBJ2-1
CASSLGGGGHNEQFF
TGCGCCAGCAGCTTGGGGGGGGGAGGCCACAATGAGCAGTTCTTC
>.|TRBV7-9|TRBD2|TRBJ2-1
CASRPGTRHFNEQFF
TGTGCCAGCAGGCCCGGGACTAGGCACTTCAATGAGCAGTTCTTC
>.|TRBV29-1|.|TRBJ1-1
CSAAGDYKNTEAFF
TGCAGCGCTGCGGGTGACTACAAGAACACTGAAGCTTTCTTT
>.|TRBV7-9|TRBD1|TRBJ1-1
CASSLSRDRLHEAFF
TGTGCCAGCAGCCTGAGCCGGGACAGACTACATGAAGCTTTCTTT
>.|TRBV7-6|.|TRBJ1-5
CASSVNSNQPQHF
TGTGCCAGCAGCGTAAATAGCAATCAGCCCCAGCATTTT
>.|TRBV5-4|.|TRBJ2-2
CASSFKGGEVPLF
TGTGCCAGCAGCTTTAAAGGGGGAGAGGTTCCCCTGTTT
>.|TRBV15|TRBD1|TRBJ2-7
CATSSHGRGNYEQYF
TGTGCCACCAGCTCCCACGGCAGGGGGAACTACGAGCAGTACTTC
>.|TRBV5-1|.|TRBJ1-4
CASSGGGVLNEKLFF
TGCGCCAGCAGCGGTGGAGGGGTTCTTAATGAAAAACTGTTTTTT
>.|TRBV29-1|.|TRBJ2-1
CSVAGVSYNEQFF
TGCAGCGTTGCAGGGGTCTCCTACAATGAGCAGTTCTTC
>.|TRBV29-1|.|TRBJ2-7
CSVANRSYEQYF
TGCAGCGTTGCAAACAGGTCCTACGAGCAGTACTTC
>.|TRBV18|TRBD2|TRBJ2-5
CASSQIAGEETQYF
TGTGCCAGCTCCCAGATAGCGGGGGAGGAGACCCAGTACTTC
>.|TRBV19|TRBD2|TRBJ2-7
CASSIGLAGSYEQYF
TGTGCCAGTAGTATAGGACTAGCGGGATCCTACGAGCAGTACTTC